This record looks at one T cell receptor (beta chain) sequence and its context. Its matching antigen is unknown. This sample is part of a study of cytomegalovirus exposure and HLA in healthy donors. Unmatched junction bases numbered 13, after V lost 2 bases and J lost 4 bases. CDR3 length equals 17 residues. The V gene's germline CDR1 is SGDLS and CDR2 YYNGEE. Study-wide points: Sequence variants that were highly shared formed a cluster that was likely a sequencing artifact. Earlier analysis found most TCR beta V segments productive about 87% or about 30% of the time. The study labeled 164 TCR beta chains cytomegalovirus-associated.

The PCR was carried out with 60 Vbeta primers and 13 Jbeta primers. TCRdb keeps only in-frame clones here, not all; method: immunoSEQ multiplex PCR. Here the sample spans 190,000 or so clones, roughly 80% being singletons. The clonotype originates from a man aged 45-65 years in good health and CMV-seronegative. Sequencing input: PBMCs. The gene calls are TRBV9 and TRBJ1-2; 8 bases agree with TRBD1. The CDR3 DNA is TGTGCCAGCAGCGTTAGGGACAGGAACCCCTTAGTCTATGGCTACACCTTC. It specifies CASSVRDRNPLVYGYTF. Complete variable domain (other parts from reference TRBV9 and TRBJ1-2): DSGVTQTPKHLITATGQRVTLRCSPRSGDLSVYWYQQSLDQGLQFLIQYYNGEERAKGNILERFSAQQFPDLHSELNLSSLELGDSALYFCASSVRDRNPLVYGYTFGSGTRLTVV.